Following are 19 T cell receptor beta chains from one sample sequenced in a study of blood T cell repertoires in COVID-19. Produced via immunoSEQ multiplex PCR; TCRdb's table is partial and in-frame only. The sample includes 210,000 or so clones, 75% to 90% of them seen just once. Sequences were obtained from PBMCs or T cells enriched from blood (not recorded which). The receptor set was obtained from a woman aged 25 to 45 who had been exposed to COVID-19.

The V call is TRBV28, the J call TRBJ2-5; 7 bases align to TRBD1. The CDR3 consists of 13 residues. The germline gives CDR1 MDHEN, CDR2 SYDVKM. Losses at the gene ends were 9 bases for V and 2 bases for J; bases not matched to a gene: 6. The CDR3 protein is CASAWDRQETQYF. The CDR3, as DNA: TGTGCCAGTGCGTGGGACAGACAAGAGACCCAGTACTTC.

This chain links TRBV11-2 with TRBJ1-2; possibly TRBD1 for D (5 bases). The V gene lost 5 bases and the J gene lost 4 bases, with 14 bases spanning the gap. Germline assignment: CDR1 SGHAT and CDR2 FQNNGV. The CDR3 contains 14 residues. CDR3 residues: CASSKFPGLYGYTF. The CDR3, as DNA: TGTGCCAGCAGCAAATTCCCGGGACTCTATGGCTACACCTTC.

The chain recombines TRBV2 with TRBJ2-7; TRBD2 aligns across 14 bases. V lost 6 bases, J lost 0 bases, and 4 bases stayed unmatched. This CDR3 is 16 amino acids long. Germline CDR1 reads SNHLY; CDR2 reads FYNNEI. The CDR3 bases are TGTGCCAGCAGCCAGACTAGCGGGAGGGCCTCCTACGAGCAGTACTTC. This sequence encodes CASSQTSGRASYEQYF.

The chain carries TRBV18 and TRBJ2-5; 12 bases match TRBD2. The CDR3 contains 17 residues. The V gene end was trimmed by 6 bases and the J gene end by 0 bases; junction bases not matched to a gene: 8. CDR1 is KGHSH, CDR2 LQKENI, per germline. The CDR3 here is CASSQLAGGLDQETQYF. CDR3 coding DNA: TGTGCCAGCTCCCAGCTAGCGGGAGGGCTTGACCAAGAGACCCAGTACTTC.

The chain has TRBV6-5 and TRBJ2-2; a weak D match, TRBD2 (5 bases). This CDR3 is built from 15 residues. Trimming stripped 6 bases from V and 7 bases from J, with 18 bases between. Germline CDR1 is MNHEY and CDR2 is SVGAGI. The chain's CDR3 is CASRLAGIPGGELFF. The DNA of the CDR3 is TGTGCCAGCAGGCTCGCCGGGATCCCCGGCGGGGAGCTGTTTTTT.

V gene TRBV14 combines with J gene TRBJ2-1; 13 bases fit TRBD2. The J segment lost 2 bases and the V segment lost 2 bases, leaving 6 bases of the junction unmatched. The germline gives CDR1 SGHDN, CDR2 FVKESK. This CDR3 has 18 residues. This CDR3 reads CASSQWTSGRGAYNEQFF. CDR3 sequence (DNA): TGTGCCAGCAGCCAATGGACTAGCGGGAGAGGGGCCTACAATGAGCAGTTCTTC. Supplemented by reference TRBV14 and TRBJ2-1, the full variable domain reads EAGVTQFPSHSVIEKGQTVTLRCDPISGHDNLYWYRRVMGKEIKFLLHFVKESKQDESGMPNNRFLAERTGGTYSTLKVQPAELEDSGVYFCASSQWTSGRGAYNEQFFGPGTRLTVL.

This clone appeared a single time. This rearrangement joins TRBV5-3 to TRBJ2-1; 9 nucleotides match TRBD2. TRBV5-3 is an open reading frame whose function is uncertain. Germline trimming cut 4 bases from V and 7 bases from J; bases unmatched to any gene: 12. The length of the CDR3 is 16 residues. The CDR3 coding sequence is TGTGCCAGAAGCCTACTTCGACTAGCGGCTGAGAATGAGCAGTTCTTC. As protein: CARSLLRLAAENEQFF.

This chain connects TRBV6-5 to TRBJ1-2; 7 nucleotides line up with TRBD1. Germline V gene data show CDR1 as MNHEY and CDR2 as SVGAGI. V dropped 6 bases and J dropped 6; count of bases not matched to a gene: 7. The CDR3 is made up of 13 amino acids. The CDR3, as DNA: TGTGCCAGCAGCCGACAGGGCCCCCATGGCTACACCTTC. Protein: CASSRQGPHGYTF.

A remark on this clone: The sample contains more than one DNA sequence encoding this CDR3. The chain links TRBV19 to TRBJ1-2; D is unclear. Germline lookup yields CDR1 LNHDA and CDR2 SQIVND (reference sequence). The CDR3 contains 13 residues. Trimming stripped 3 bases from V and 2 bases from J, with 7 bases between. CDR3 coding DNA: TGTGCCAGTAGTATTGGCCTGAACTATGGCTACACCTTC. It specifies CASSIGLNYGYTF.

The J gene is TRBJ2-7, the V gene TRBV18, with a weak D call TRBD1 (8 bases). V lost 1 base to trimming and J lost 5 bases, with 15 bases between them. The germline V gene has CDR1 KGHSH and CDR2 LQKENI. CDR3 size: 15 residues. CDR3 DNA sequence: TGTGCCAGCTCACCACTGACAGGGGAGGGTGACGAGCAGTACTTC. Amino acids: CASSPLTGEGDEQYF.

As regards this clone: Other DNA sequences in this specimen translate into the identical CDR3. The J gene is TRBJ2-6, the V gene TRBV29-1; D might be TRBD2 (5 bases). Germline V gene lookup returns CDR1 SQVTM and CDR2 ANQGSEA. The CDR3 loop spans 14 amino acids. Between the trimmed V and J ends, which lost 4 bases and 0 bases, there was a span of 7 bases. The CDR3 DNA reads as TGCAGCGTTGGAGGGTCCTCTGGGGCCAACGTCCTGACTTTC. This encodes CSVGGSSGANVLTF.

The rearrangement joins TRBV2 to TRBJ1-5, with D unclear. Per germline, CDR1 SNHLY and CDR2 FYNNEI. This CDR3 has 13 amino acids. V shed 6 bases and J shed 4 bases, with 10 bases lying between them. The CDR3 DNA sequence: TGTGCCAGCAGAAGCATAGTGAATCAGCCCCAGCATTTT. Protein: CASRSIVNQPQHF.

The genes are TRBV10-3 and TRBJ1-1, with 7 positions matching TRBD1. The trim removed 6 bases at V and 0 bases at J, leaving 7 bases unmatched. CDR1 and CDR2 (germline): ENHRY, SYGVKD. The CDR3 extends over 15 amino acids. Here the CDR3 DNA reads TGTGCCATCAGCCACAGGGGAAGTGTGAACACTGAAGCTTTCTTT. Translated, it gives CAISHRGSVNTEAFF.

The rearrangement joins TRBV2 to TRBJ2-7; possible D gene TRBD1, 5 bases. This CDR3 has 13 residues. Germline assignment: CDR1 SNHLY and CDR2 FYNNEI. V shed 6 bases and J shed 7 bases, with 16 bases lying between them. The CDR3 sequence: CASRGTGVSEQYF. For the CDR3, the DNA is TGTGCCAGCAGGGGAACAGGAGTGTCGGAGCAGTACTTC.

This clone was recorded only once. The chain combines TRBV7-2 with TRBJ2-3; 7 bases agree with TRBD1. The V gene's germline CDR1 is SGHTA and CDR2 FQGNSA. V was clipped by 5 bases and J by 3 bases; unmatched bases: 8. The CDR3 covers 15 residues. The CDR3 region is CASSVTGFKTDTQYF. The CDR3 region has the DNA TGTGCCAGCAGCGTGACAGGGTTCAAGACAGATACGCAGTATTTT.

CDR3 sequence (DNA): TGCGCCAACCCGGGGTGGGTGACAAGGGAGCAGTTCTTC. Protein product: CANPGWVTREQFF. The chain carries TRBV5-1 and TRBJ2-1, with a weak D call TRBD2 (5 bases). V gave up 9 bases and J gave up 10 bases, with 20 bases separating them. Germline V gene lookup returns CDR1 SGHRS and CDR2 YFSETQ. The CDR3 is 13 residues long.

This rearrangement joins TRBV7-2 to TRBJ2-5; 8 bases map to TRBD1. Germline-derived CDR1 and CDR2 are SGHTA and FQGNSA. The V segment lost 5 bases and the J segment 5 bases; nucleotides outside the gene matches: 7. The CDR3 length is 14 residues. In nucleotides, the CDR3 is TGTGCCAGCAGCCCGAGGACAGGGTGGGAGACCCAGTACTTC. Residues: CASSPRTGWETQYF.

The chain is built from TRBV30 and TRBJ1-1; no firm D call. Trimming removed 0 bases at V and 2 bases at J, with 4 bases between. CDR1 and CDR2 (germline): GTSNPN, SVGIG (reference sequence). The CDR3 extends over 12 amino acids. CDR3 DNA sequence: TGTGCCTGGAGTGTACTTAACACTGAAGCTTTCTTT. Translating gives CAWSVLNTEAFF.

V is TRBV9 and J is TRBJ1-1; tentatively, D is TRBD1 (5 bases). CDR1 is SGDLS and CDR2 is YYNGEE in the germline V gene. The CDR3 contains 13 residues. Trimming took 0 bases from V and 7 from J, leaving 10 bases between them. For the CDR3, the DNA is TGTGCCAGCAGCGTAGAAAGCGGGGGTGAAGCTTTCTTT. The encoded protein is CASSVESGGEAFF.